Listed below are T cell receptor beta chains from one sample, sequenced in a study of OX40 agonist ivuxolimab in advanced cancers. The data were produced by immunoSEQ multiplex PCR, yet TCRdb's version contains in-frame clones alone and is incomplete. This sample has under 50,000 clones, with 85% to 90% found just once. The specimen comprised CD4+ or CD8+ T cells sorted from blood, sampled in a trial of the OX40 agonist ivuxolimab. The source is an adult with an advanced solid tumor such as melanoma, head and neck, liver or kidney cancer. CDR3s leave out the opening cysteine and the closing phenylalanine or tryptophan. The D gene is left open where the match is weak. A row's size may be missing; if present it is once, few, many or a size class.

V gene	D gene	clone size	J gene	CDR3 protein
TRBV28	.	once	TRBJ1-4	ASSLRGAYNEKLF
TRBV10-2	.	few	TRBJ1-4	ASSELGSRLGKLF
TRBV9	TRBD1	.	TRBJ2-7	ASSGQGREQY
TRBV5-8	TRBD1	.	TRBJ2-7	ASSFMLWDRGGEQY
TRBV10-1	.	.	TRBJ2-2	ASSHMETQGPGELF
TRBV19	.	.	TRBJ1-5	ASNWGYSNQPQH
TRBV2	.	.	TRBJ2-1	ASRGALHEQF
TRBV6-1	.	.	TRBJ1-3	ASSSRDKNTIY
TRBV29-1	TRBD1	.	TRBJ1-2	SVEDLVGPGQGGGYGYT
TRBV6-6	.	.	TRBJ2-1	ASSFLDYNEQF
TRBV4-1	.	.	TRBJ2-3	ASSQRYDTDTQY
TRBV19	.	.	TRBJ1-6	ASRGKIGNSPLH
TRBV5-6	.	.	TRBJ2-2	ASSLQFTGELF
TRBV5-1	TRBD2	.	TRBJ2-3	ASSYSAGERTDTQY
TRBV7-9	.	once	TRBJ2-5	ASSFGGRGQETQY
TRBV2	TRBD2	.	TRBJ2-7	ASSDSGTSYEQY
TRBV14	TRBD2	.	TRBJ2-3	ASSLGVAGLVTQY